This T cell receptor (beta chain) was sequenced for a study of T cell responses to AZD1222 COVID-19 vaccine. Of note for this clone: What it recognizes is unknown.

Study outcomes and limitations: Only a handful of AZD1222 recipients were seropositive at baseline. Reportedly, nearly half of unique spike TCRs recognized epitopes outside B.1.351/B.1.1.7 mutations.

Data came from immunoSEQ multiplex PCR; TCRdb stores just in-frame clones and leaves some out. The sample lists some 170,000 clones; roughly nine tenths were seen once. The V gene's germline CDR1 is LNHDA and CDR2 SQIVND (reference sequence). The CDR3 runs 13 residues. V was trimmed by 7 bases and J by 5 bases, leaving 11 bases between them. The chain combines TRBV19 with TRBJ2-2; D call uncertain. The sequencing used peripheral blood, collected on day 0 of AZD1222 vaccination. This TCR came from an adult in good health. CDR3 nucleotide sequence: TGTGCCAGTAATCTCGACCGTACCGGGGAGCTGTTTTTT. This codes for CASNLDRTGELFF.